Below, 6 T cell receptor beta chains from the same sample are listed, as sequenced in a study of response to subunit inactivated influenza vaccine (dated by TCRdb to 2016 to 2019). Preparation of the library involved RT-PCR. The sequencer was an Illumina HiSeq 2500. The public sequencing data were trimmed at Q25 with fastp and processed into clonotypes with MiXCR by TCRdb, which kept only in-frame beta chains. Every distinct CDR3 protein forms one entry, paired with its most common genes and DNA. The sample table shows hundreds of thousands of distinct CDR3 sequences, and approximately 14% are seen once. The ten largest make up about 9.9% of the sample. Sequencing used PBMCs from blood, obtained 11 to 12 days after vaccination. The source of these receptors is a middle-aged man who received an inactivated influenza vaccine. Donor details come from another sample of the same person, matched by shared clones.

The chain recombines TRBV7-9 with TRBJ2-2; 9 positions agree with TRBD1. This CDR3 is built from 16 residues. Germline V gene data show CDR1 as SEHNR and CDR2 as FQNEAQ (reference sequence). V lost 1 base to trimming and J lost 5 bases; unmatched junction nucleotides: 5. CDR3 in amino acids: CASSLGWTGATGELFF. CDR3 coding DNA: TGTGCCAGCAGCTTAGGCTGGACAGGGGCGACCGGGGAGCTGTTTTTT.

The chain joins TRBV11-2 to TRBJ2-3; D is unclear. This CDR3 is 13 amino acids long. Trimming left V 4 bases short and J 5 bases short, with 10 bases between. Germline V gene lookup returns CDR1 SGHAT and CDR2 FQNNGV. The CDR3 loop is CASSSTPLDTQYF. CDR3 bases: TGTGCCAGCAGCTCAACACCCTTAGATACGCAGTATTTT.

J is TRBJ2-7 and V is TRBV4-3, with 7 bases aligning to TRBD1. With 1 base clipped from V and 3 bases from J, the junction kept 6 bases outside the gene matches. The CDR3 runs 15 residues. Germline V gene data show CDR1 as LGHNA and CDR2 as YSLEER. The CDR3: CASSQAVRGNYEQYF. The CDR3 DNA reads TGCGCCAGCAGCCAAGCCGTCAGGGGGAACTACGAGCAGTACTTC.

The chain has TRBV12-3 or TRBV12-4 and TRBJ2-2, with TRBD1 identical over 7 bases. This CDR3 comprises 14 residues. V was clipped by 6 bases and J by 4 bases; unmatched bases: 5. As DNA, the CDR3 is TGTGCCAGCAGGACAGGGTTGGGCACCGGGGAGCTGTTTTTT. Amino acid sequence: CASRTGLGTGELFF.

This clonotype came up many times. J is TRBJ2-5 and V is TRBV28; 10 bases match TRBD1. V lost 4 bases to trimming and J lost 5 bases; unmatched junction nucleotides: 7. Germline V gene lookup returns CDR1 MDHEN and CDR2 SYDVKM. The CDR3 covers 15 residues. The CDR3, as DNA: TGTGCCAGCAGTTCTGGGACAGGGGTCAGGGAGACCCAGTACTTC. Translation gives CASSSGTGVRETQYF.

This rearrangement joins TRBV7-2 to TRBJ2-7; D unclear. In germline, CDR1 is SGHTA, CDR2 FQGNSA. V was clipped by 1 base and J by 3 bases, with 10 bases between them. This CDR3 comprises 14 residues. CDR3 in DNA: TGTGCCAGCAGCTTAGTTCTTCGAAACTACGAGCAGTACTTC. The encoded protein is CASSLVLRNYEQYF.